The present TCR beta chain was sequenced within a study of PD-1 blockade in mismatch repair-deficient tumors. About the study: All were previously treated, progressing patients with about twelve mismatch repair-deficient cancer types. Study results and caveats: Tumor-resident clones, often undetectable pretreatment in blood, expanded then contracted after pembrolizumab.

As to this clone: What it binds is not known.

Clones were read by immunoSEQ multiplex PCR, and TCRdb kept only the in-frame ones, dropping some. Of around 100,000 clones listed, 82% are singletons. TCRs were sequenced from a few patients responding to pembrolizumab. The sample here was peripheral blood, taken less than 37 weeks after starting pembrolizumab. The clonotype comes from an adult with mismatch repair-deficient cancer.

The CDR3 here is CAWGRNNEQFF. In nucleotides, the CDR3 is TGTGCCTGGGGAAGAAACAATGAGCAGTTCTTC. V usage is TRBV30 and J usage is TRBJ2-1; the D is unclear. This CDR3 has 11 residues. The germline gives CDR1 GTSNPN, CDR2 SVGIG (reference sequence). Between the trimmed V and J ends, which lost 5 bases and 5 bases, there was a span of 7 bases.